This paragraph covers one T cell receptor (beta chain) sequence. Its cognate antigen is unknown. The germline V gene has CDR1 SGHDT and CDR2 YYEEEE. V was clipped by 2 bases and J by 0 bases, with 14 bases between them. This CDR3 region has 16 residues. This record comes from a study of shared clonotypes between healthy human individuals. Study-level results: Few donors restricted represented genetic and exposure-history diversity. Depth of sequencing was expected to influence donor clonotype sharing.

Unsorted PBMC DNA was sequenced on ten immunoSEQ deep assay plates. Repertoires were generated with immunoSEQ multiplex PCR, while TCRdb's copy carries only in-frame clones and drops some. The table shows fewer than 600,000 clones, with more than 65% occurring only once. The sequence was obtained from a woman between 35 and 50 years old in good health. Some clones in this sample may be carry-over from other donors' samples. Sequenced material: PBMCs. The V gene is TRBV5-6, the J gene TRBJ1-1, with D unresolved. CDR3 nucleotide sequence: TGTGCCAGCAGCTTTTTCTCCGCCAGGCTGAACACTGAAGCTTTCTTT. Translated: CASSFFSARLNTEAFF. The entire variable domain, with the rest obtained from reference TRBV5-6 and TRBJ1-1, is as follows: DAGVTQSPTHLIKTRGQQVTLRCSPKSGHDTVSWYQQALGQGPQFIFQYYEEEERQRGNFPDRFSGHQFPNYSSELNVNALLLGDSALYLCASSFFSARLNTEAFFGQGTRLTVV.